Listed below are T cell receptor beta chains from one sample, sequenced in a study of cytomegalovirus exposure and HLA in healthy donors. Method: immunoSEQ multiplex PCR; TCRdb's copy keeps in-frame clones and lacks some. The data show approximately 150,000 clones, roughly 72% seen once. Sequenced: PBMCs. The source is a man aged 40-49 years in good health and CMV-seronegative. The CDR3 runs from the conserved cysteine through the conserved F or W. Each record gives: CDR3 length, J gene, V gene, clone size, D gene, CDR3 protein, CDR3 DNA. A D gene is named only where the DNA matches it firmly. The listing skips clone size in some rows; elsewhere it reads once, few, many or a size class.

>13|TRBJ2-1|TRBV10-3|-|-
CAIRTNSINEQFF
TGTGCCATCAGAACCAACTCGATCAATGAGCAGTTCTTC
>14|TRBJ2-1|TRBV2|-|-
CASSDLAPYNEQFF
TGTGCCAGCAGTGATTTAGCGCCTTACAATGAGCAGTTCTTC
>14|TRBJ2-7|TRBV27|-|-
CASSFLQATHEQYF
TGTGCCAGCAGTTTCCTGCAGGCAACCCACGAGCAGTACTTC
>16|TRBJ2-7|TRBV6-1|-|TRBD1
CASSAGRTGAGYEQYF
TGTGCCAGCAGTGCCGGTCGGACAGGGGCGGGCTACGAGCAGTACTTC
>15|TRBJ2-7|TRBV5-1|few|TRBD1
CASSELQGTQYEQYF
TGCGCCAGCAGCGAACTACAGGGGACCCAATACGAGCAGTACTTC
>15|TRBJ2-5|TRBV19|once|TRBD2
CASSMKRGGFETQYF
TGTGCCAGTAGTATGAAGCGGGGGGGCTTCGAGACCCAGTACTTC
>16|TRBJ2-7|TRBV19|-|TRBD2
CASSLLRTSGSYEQYF
TGTGCCAGTAGCCTACTCCGCACTAGCGGCTCCTACGAGCAGTACTTC
>18|TRBJ2-3|TRBV7-6|-|-
CASSLDRSLDGDTDTQYF
TGTGCCAGCAGCTTAGACCGGTCTTTAGACGGAGACACAGATACGCAGTATTTT
>14|TRBJ2-1|TRBV5-1|-|TRBD2
CASSVSGGPNEQFF
TGCGCCAGCAGCGTTAGCGGGGGCCCCAATGAGCAGTTCTTC
>13|TRBJ1-1|TRBV19|-|-
CASSTGADVEAFF
TGTGCCAGTAGTACGGGTGCCGACGTTGAAGCTTTCTTT
>14|TRBJ2-7|TRBV28|-|TRBD2
CASRTSGWDYEQYF
TGTGCCAGCAGGACTAGCGGGTGGGACTACGAGCAGTACTTC
>14|TRBJ1-2|TRBV2|once|-
CASRVQGTDYGYTF
TGTGCCAGCAGGGTACAGGGAACGGACTATGGCTACACCTTC
>17|TRBJ2-2|TRBV7-9|-|-
CASSLALWRGEHRGAVF
TGTGCCAGCAGCTTAGCGCTCTGGCGGGGTGAACACCGGGGAGCTGTTTTT
>11|TRBJ2-5|TRBV20-1|once|-
CSASLAPSQYF
TGCAGTGCTAGCTTGGCCCCCTCCCAGTACTTC
>16|TRBJ1-6|TRBV5-1|-|-
CASSLVGAQYNSPLHF
TGCGCCAGCAGCTTGGTGGGGGCTCAATATAATTCACCCCTCCACTTT
>16|TRBJ1-2|TRBV7-2|-|-
CASSLATALTNYGYTF
TGTGCCAGCAGCTTAGCGACAGCGTTAACTAACTATGGCTACACCTTC
>17|TRBJ2-1|TRBV5-4|-|TRBD2
CANSSISGTSGLSEQFF
TGTGCCAACAGCTCGATATCCGGGACTAGCGGGCTAAGTGAGCAGTTCTTC
>15|TRBJ2-7|TRBV28|-|-
CASSLPPGGIYEQYF
TGTGCCAGCAGCCTTCCCCCCGGGGGTATCTACGAGCAGTACTTC
>13|TRBJ2-7|TRBV27|-|-
CASRIGGSYEQYF
TGTGCCAGCAGGATAGGAGGCTCCTACGAGCAGTACTTC
>17|TRBJ2-2|TRBV7-3|few|TRBD1
CASSARERQGATGELFF
TGTGCCAGCAGCGCCCGGGAAAGGCAGGGGGCAACCGGGGAGCTGTTTTTT
>12|TRBJ2-1|TRBV5-4|-|TRBD1
CASSSQGAAGFF
TGTGCCAGCAGCTCACAGGGGGCCGCGGGGTTCTTC
>12|TRBJ2-2|TRBV7-2|once|-
CASSLVGGELFF
TGTGCCAGCAGCTTAGTCGGCGGGGAGCTGTTTTTT
>15|TRBJ2-7|TRBV5-6|few|-
CASSLEYRETYEQYF
TGTGCCAGCAGCTTGGAGTACAGGGAAACGTACGAGCAGTACTTC
>14|TRBJ2-1|TRBV11-2|few|-
CASSLGLSGNEQFF
TGTGCCAGCAGCTTAGGACTCTCGGGCAATGAGCAGTTCTTC
>14|TRBJ2-1|TRBV6-1|-|TRBD2
CATVAGGLENEQFF
TGTGCCACCGTAGCGGGAGGTCTCGAGAATGAGCAGTTCTTC
>15|TRBJ2-1|TRBV2|-|-
CASSGVGVSYNEQFF
TGTGCCAGCAGTGGTGTGGGAGTCTCCTACAATGAGCAGTTCTTC
>21|TRBJ1-2|TRBV12-2|-|-
CASRSTPHHGALGAGRYGYTF
TGTGCAAGTCGCTCAACCCCTCACCATGGGGCGCTGGGGGCGGGCCGCTATGGCTACACCTTC
>14|TRBJ1-4|TRBV19|-|TRBD1
CASSIIQGNEKLFF
TGTGCCAGTAGTATCATACAGGGGAATGAAAAACTGTTTTTT
>15|TRBJ2-6|TRBV19|-|-
CASHQGGAGANVLTF
TGTGCCAGCCACCAAGGGGGGGCTGGGGCCAACGTCCTGACTTTC
>15|TRBJ2-1|TRBV6-4|-|-
CASSQGRDSYNEQFF
TGTGCCAGCAGCCAGGGGAGGGACTCCTACAATGAGCAGTTCTTC
>14|TRBJ2-3|TRBV28|-|-
CASSFPSTSDTQYF
TGTGCCAGCAGTTTTCCTAGCACCTCAGATACGCAGTATTTT
>15|TRBJ1-1|TRBV4-1|-|-
CASSQDSSSGEKAFF
TGCGCCAGCAGCCAAGATAGCTCGTCAGGGGAGAAAGCTTTCTTT
>15|TRBJ1-5|TRBV19|-|TRBD1
CASTLDRGSNQPQHF
TGTGCCAGTACCCTGGACAGGGGCAGCAATCAGCCCCAGCATTTT
>18|TRBJ2-4|TRBV5-8|-|TRBD2
CASSSLWKEAGATNIQYF
TGTGCCAGCAGCTCGCTGTGGAAAGAAGCGGGAGCAACCAACATTCAGTACTTC
>12|TRBJ1-3|TRBV4-1|few|-
CASSQNREAIYF
TGCGCCAGCAGCCAGAACAGGGAAGCCATATATTTT
>14|TRBJ1-2|TRBV7-2|-|-
CASSLEPTAYGYTF
TGTGCCAGCAGCTTAGAGCCGACAGCCTATGGCTACACCTTC
>15|TRBJ2-2|TRBV5-1|-|-
CASSPLASNTGELFF
TGCGCCAGCAGCCCCCTAGCGTCGAACACCGGGGAGCTGTTTTTT
>15|TRBJ2-1|TRBV11-2|-|-
CASSFDGGGRDEQFF
TGTGCCAGCAGCTTCGACGGCGGGGGCCGGGATGAGCAGTTCTTC
>16|TRBJ2-1|TRBV7-9|once|TRBD1
CSSSSVRDSSYNEQFF
TGTTCCAGCAGCTCAGTCCGGGACAGCTCCTACAATGAGCAGTTCTTC
>12|TRBJ2-1|TRBV13|-|-
CASSWDINEQFF
TGTGCCAGCAGCTGGGACATCAATGAGCAGTTCTTC
>14|TRBJ1-1|TRBV5-4|-|-
CASRNRVENTEAFF
TGTGCCAGCAGGAACAGGGTAGAGAACACTGAAGCTTTCTTT